This is a list of T cell receptor beta chains from one sample in a study of CD8 T cells in ankylosing spondylitis. TCRdb independently ran MiXCR on the 5' RACE reads; one entry per CDR3 protein. The sample records roughly 64,000 distinct CDR3 sequences, 6.2% being singletons. Sequenced sample: synovial fluid, either unsorted or a sorted T cell fraction (not recorded which). These receptors were taken from a male donor with ankylosing spondylitis. CDR3s include the opening cysteine and the closing phenylalanine or tryptophan. Each record gives: clone size, D gene, V gene, J gene, CDR3 protein, CDR3 DNA. D genes are given only for firm matches. Expanded clones are given a class, and other clones once, few, many or no size at all.

many,TRBD1,TRBV11-2,TRBJ2-7,CASSSRPGQGEGGSYEQYF,TGTGCCAGCAGCTCAAGACCGGGACAGGGGGAGGGAGGCTCCTACGAGCAGTACTTC
-,TRBD2,TRBV6-5,TRBJ2-1,CASSYNRGSAREGVNEQFF,TGTGCCAGCAGTTACAATCGAGGGTCTGCGCGGGAGGGGGTTAATGAGCAGTTCTTC
-,TRBD1,TRBV9,TRBJ2-5,CASSVRTGNMETQYF,TGTGCCAGCAGCGTCCGGACAGGGAATATGGAGACCCAGTACTTC
-,-,TRBV7-2,TRBJ2-7,CASRPLAEGGEQYF,TGTGCCAGCAGGCCCTTAGCGGAGGGGGGCGAGCAGTACTTC
many,-,TRBV28,TRBJ2-7,CASSLTLQGPEQYF,TGTGCCAGCAGTTTAACTTTACAGGGACCCGAGCAGTACTTC
-,-,TRBV11-2,TRBJ1-5,CASSLRAGGNQPQHF,TGTGCCAGCAGCTTAAGGGCAGGGGGCAATCAGCCCCAGCATTTT
few,TRBD2,TRBV7-2,TRBJ2-7,CASSLAGGREVSYEQYF,TGTGCCAGCAGCCTGGCTGGCGGGCGGGAGGTCTCCTACGAGCAGTACTTC
many,-,TRBV5-6,TRBJ2-2,CASSLGTPSTGELFF,TGTGCCAGCAGCTTGGGTACCCCGAGTACCGGGGAGCTGTTTTTT
-,-,TRBV3-1,TRBJ2-1,CASSQARDILYNEQFF,TGTGCCAGCAGCCAAGCCCGGGACATACTATACAATGAGCAGTTCTTC
many,-,TRBV6-4,TRBJ2-2,CASSDTTGELFF,TGTGCCAGCAGTGATACTACCGGGGAGCTGTTTTTT
-,-,TRBV5-1,TRBJ1-3,CASSLSPGEGNTIYF,TGCGCCAGCAGCTTGTCCCCAGGGGAAGGAAACACCATATATTTT
few,TRBD1,TRBV20-1,TRBJ2-1,CSAFRDRGSNEQFF,TGCAGTGCTTTCCGGGACAGGGGAAGCAATGAGCAGTTCTTC
medium-sized,TRBD2,TRBV5-1,TRBJ2-6,CASSLGTSGSGANVLTF,TGCGCCAGCAGCTTGGGGACTAGCGGGAGTGGGGCCAACGTCCTGACTTTC
many,-,TRBV3-1,TRBJ2-3,CASSQVPLARGTDTQYF,TGTGCCAGCAGCCAAGTTCCTCTAGCGAGGGGCACAGATACGCAGTATTTT
many,-,TRBV28,TRBJ1-5,CASSLTQGMDNQPQHF,TGTGCCAGCAGTCTAACCCAGGGAATGGACAATCAGCCCCAGCATTTT
many,-,TRBV20-1,TRBJ2-3,CSVIVSDTQYF,TGCAGTGTTATAGTCTCAGATACGCAGTATTTT
few,-,TRBV19,TRBJ2-7,CASSIRAGTTGEQYF,TGTGCCAGTAGTATTCGGGCGGGAACAACGGGGGAGCAGTACTTC
many,TRBD2,TRBV7-2,TRBJ2-2,CASSPLAGGRVGELFF,TGTGCCAGCAGCCCCCTAGCGGGAGGGAGGGTCGGGGAGCTGTTTTTT
many,-,TRBV4-1,TRBJ1-2,CASSQHWGYGYTF,TGCGCCAGCAGCCAACACTGGGGGTATGGCTACACCTTC
-,-,TRBV9,TRBJ2-2,CASSVDSRAGIRGELFF,TGTGCCAGCAGCGTAGACTCCCGGGCCGGGATCCGCGGGGAGCTGTTTTTT
-,-,TRBV27,TRBJ2-1,CASSRGGVDNEQFF,TGTGCCAGCAGCAGAGGAGGCGTCGACAATGAGCAGTTCTTC
-,-,TRBV2,TRBJ1-1,CASSVGQFEAFF,TGTGCCAGCAGTGTAGGACAGTTTGAAGCTTTCTTT
many,-,TRBV5-4,TRBJ2-5,CASSLGLSGEETQYF,TGTGCCAGCAGCTTAGGCTTGTCAGGAGAAGAGACCCAGTACTTC
many,TRBD2,TRBV9,TRBJ2-7,CASSLAGAGEQYF,TGTGCCAGCAGCCTAGCGGGAGCTGGTGAGCAGTACTTC
many,TRBD1,TRBV24-1,TRBJ2-2,CATSGRGYTGELFF,TGTGCCACCAGTGGCAGGGGGTACACCGGGGAGCTGTTTTTT
-,TRBD2,TRBV5-6,TRBJ2-1,CASSLAGASGRHEQFF,TGTGCCAGCAGCTTGGCCGGGGCTAGCGGGAGGCATGAGCAGTTCTTC
many,-,TRBV9,TRBJ2-7,CASSSGSAYEQYF,TGTGCCAGCAGCTCAGGGAGCGCCTACGAGCAGTACTTC
many,-,TRBV6-5,TRBJ2-3,CASSYLDTQYF,TGTGCCAGCAGTTACTTAGATACGCAGTATTTT
many,-,TRBV3-1,TRBJ1-5,CASSQDRNRNQPQHF,TGTGCCAGCAGCCAAGATCGGAACAGGAATCAGCCCCAGCATTTT
-,-,TRBV11-3,TRBJ2-2,CASSFISATGELFF,TGTGCCAGCAGCTTTATATCCGCCACCGGGGAGCTGTTTTTT
many,TRBD1,TRBV20-1,TRBJ1-4,CSAPDRERTGGNEKLFF,TGCAGTGCACCCGACAGGGAGCGAACGGGGGGTAATGAAAAACTGTTTTTT
many,-,TRBV6-1,TRBJ1-4,CASSDRLGEKLFF,TGTGCCAGCAGTGATCGCCTAGGGGAAAAACTGTTTTTT
many,-,TRBV20-1,TRBJ2-1,CSARDRSVDYNEQFF,TGCAGTGCTAGAGATCGATCGGTGGACTACAATGAGCAGTTCTTC
few,-,TRBV2,TRBJ2-1,CASSEFGQEGVNEQFF,TGTGCCAGCAGTGAATTCGGACAGGAGGGGGTGAATGAGCAGTTCTTC
many,-,TRBV7-2,TRBJ2-1,CASSFRAVLGYNEQFF,TGTGCCAGCAGCTTCAGGGCGGTTCTTGGGTACAATGAGCAGTTCTTC
few,-,TRBV18,TRBJ1-5,CASSLDYNNQPQHF,TGTGCCAGCTCACTTGATTATAACAATCAGCCCCAGCATTTT
-,TRBD2,TRBV5-1,TRBJ2-3,CASRKGLAATDTQYF,TGCGCCAGCAGAAAGGGACTAGCGGCCACAGATACGCAGTATTTT
few,-,TRBV4-2,TRBJ2-7,CASSHGPEEQYF,TGTGCCAGCAGCCATGGACCCGAAGAGCAGTACTTC
medium-sized,-,TRBV29-1,TRBJ1-3,CSVSGNDFSDYSGNTIYF,TGCAGCGTTTCCGGGAACGACTTTTCCGATTACTCTGGAAACACCATATATTTT
few,-,TRBV7-8,TRBJ2-5,CASSLQIGGETQYF,TGTGCCAGCAGCTTACAAATCGGTGGGGAGACCCAGTACTTC
many,TRBD1,TRBV25-1,TRBJ1-2,CASGRQGSIGGYTF,TGTGCCAGCGGAAGACAGGGGTCGATAGGTGGCTACACCTTC
many,-,TRBV5-1,TRBJ1-3,CASSPFAGENTIYF,TGCGCCAGCAGCCCGTTCGCTGGGGAAAACACCATATATTTT
many,-,TRBV5-6,TRBJ1-4,CASSFTGGVKLFF,TGTGCCAGCAGCTTTACAGGCGGAGTGAAACTGTTTTTT
-,-,TRBV2,TRBJ2-7,CASSEGPQQYF,TGTGCCAGCAGTGAAGGCCCCCAACAGTACTTC
many,-,TRBV30,TRBJ1-1,CAWTFHMNTEAFF,TGTGCCTGGACATTCCACATGAACACTGAAGCTTTCTTT